Presented here are 25 T cell receptor beta chains from one specimen sequenced in a study of T cell responses to AZD1222 COVID-19 vaccine (dated by TCRdb to about 2021). The receptor library was made with the immunoSEQ multiplex PCR assay. In its TCRdb copy, this immuneACCESS table keeps in-frame sequences only and misses some clones. Where compared with another copy, unresolved V genes explain less than half of these, and the others have no known cause. This sample has fewer than 30,000 clones in its table, and over 75% of those were observed once. The ten top clones hold roughly 5.9% of the sample. The sample's time point label, decoded: baseline before first vaccination. This specimen was peripheral blood, taken on day 0 of AZD1222 vaccination. The receptor source for this set is an adult in good health.

This clone was counted only a few times. The chain is built from TRBV7-9 and TRBJ1-2; D gene unclear. Germline CDR1 reads SEHNR; CDR2 reads FQNEAQ (reference sequence). Trimming shortened V by 5 bases and J by 2 bases, and 12 bases separated the two germline ends. The CDR3 loop spans 14 amino acids. CDR3 DNA sequence: TGTGCCAGCAGCCAAGGGTCAGGAAACTATGGCTACACCTTC. It yields the protein CASSQGSGNYGYTF.

The chain links TRBV5-1 to TRBJ2-6; D call uncertain. V shed 3 bases and J shed 0 bases, with 7 bases lying between them. CDR1 and CDR2 (germline): SGHRS, YFSETQ. The CDR3 is 15 amino acids. CDR3 sequence reads: CASSSVSSGANVLTF. For the CDR3, the DNA is TGCGCCAGCAGCTCGGTTAGCTCTGGGGCCAACGTCCTGACTTTC.

The rearrangement links TRBV30 to TRBJ2-3; maybe TRBD1 (6 bases). V gave up 6 bases and J gave up 10 bases, with 11 bases separating them. Germline V gene lookup returns CDR1 GTSNPN and CDR2 SVGIG (reference sequence). This CDR3 has 10 amino acids. The CDR3 coding sequence is TGTGCCTGCTGGTGGGGGCCGCAGTATTTT. Its translation is CACWWGPQYF.

This clone turned up a few times. The chain has TRBV20-1 and TRBJ2-7, with D tentatively TRBD2 (5 bases). Trimming stripped 4 bases from V and 4 bases from J, with 8 bases between. The CDR3 covers 11 residues. Germline loops: CDR1 DFQATT, CDR2 SNEGSKA (reference sequence). In nucleotides, the CDR3 is TGCAGTGCTACCCGAGGGTACGAGCAGTACTTC. This codes for CSATRGYEQYF.

This sequence joins TRBV5-4 and TRBJ2-7, with 7 positions matching TRBD2. J was trimmed by 5 bases and V by 1 base; bases with no gene match: 6. Germline CDR1 reads SGHNT; CDR2 reads YYREEE (reference sequence). The CDR3 runs 14 residues. The CDR3 region is CASSLKAGSNEQYF. The DNA for the CDR3 is TGTGCCAGCAGCTTGAAAGCGGGGTCAAACGAGCAGTACTTC.

As concerns this clone: The CDR3 does not close with the conserved phenylalanine or tryptophan, likely indicating a read error. Because the CDR3's place on the DNA is in doubt, the DNA is left out and the CDR3 is given as listed by TCRdb. The CDR3 is CASGPRGQAVPG. The chain recombines TRBV28 with TRBJ1-1; TRBD1, the table's D call, lacks a check against the DNA. The CDR3 contains 12 residues when both ends are counted. In germline, CDR1 is MDHEN, CDR2 SYDVKM.

The chain is built from TRBV6-6 and TRBJ1-5; perhaps TRBD1 as D (5 bases). This CDR3 spans 12 amino acids. V lost 6 bases to trimming and J lost 11 bases, with 14 bases between them. The germline CDR1 and CDR2 sequences are MNHNY and SVGAGI (reference sequence). As DNA, the CDR3 is TGTGCCAGCAGGATGGGGGTCTTGTCCCAGCATTTT. Its protein is CASRMGVLSQHF.

The V and J genes are TRBV19 and TRBJ1-2, with unresolved D. Trimming pared 6 bases from V and 3 bases from J, leaving 8 bases between. The germline V gene has CDR1 LNHDA and CDR2 SQIVND (reference sequence). The CDR3 runs to 12 residues. This chain's CDR3 is CASRGQDYGYTF. CDR3 DNA: TGTGCCAGTAGAGGTCAGGACTATGGCTACACCTTC.

The rearrangement links TRBV4-1 to TRBJ1-3, with 8 bases matching TRBD1. Germline trimming cut 2 bases from V and 0 bases from J; bases unmatched to any gene: 9. The V gene's germline CDR1 is MGHRA and CDR2 YSYEKL. The CDR3 has 18 amino acids. DNA for the CDR3: TGCGCCAGCAGCCAATTCCAGACAGGGGCCCTCTCTGGAAACACCATATATTTT. Protein product: CASSQFQTGALSGNTIYF.

The chain carries TRBV5-4 and TRBJ2-5; D tentatively reads TRBD1 or TRBD2 (5 bases each). The V and J ends lost 4 bases and 4 bases respectively, with 17 bases between them. The CDR3 is 15 residues long. Germline CDR1 reads SGHNT; CDR2 reads YYREEE (reference sequence). The CDR3 nucleotides are TGTGCCAGCAGCCCTCCCGGGGTCCAGGGAGAGACCCAGTACTTC. It encodes CASSPPGVQGETQYF.

This sequence joins TRBV5-4 and TRBJ1-3, with D unresolved. V lost 0 bases and J 0 bases, leaving 7 bases between the germline ends. CDR1 and CDR2 (germline): SGHNT, YYREEE (reference sequence). This CDR3 is built from 15 residues. The CDR3 DNA reads as TGTGCCAGCAGCTTGGCCACCCGCTCTGGAAACACCATATATTTT. This translates into CASSLATRSGNTIYF.

In its sample, this clone ranks as medium-sized (0.01 to 0.1%). This chain connects TRBV28 to TRBJ2-1, with 12 bases that match TRBD2. V gave up 8 bases and J gave up 8 bases; unmatched junction bases: 4. Germline V gives CDR1 MDHEN, CDR2 SYDVKM. CDR3 length equals 13 residues. CDR3 protein: CASLAGGLHEQFF. The DNA for the CDR3 is TGTGCCAGCCTAGCGGGAGGGCTACATGAGCAGTTCTTC.

The chain recombines TRBV13 with TRBJ1-3; 10 nucleotides match TRBD1. After removal of 5 bases from V and 4 bases from J, the junction contained 5 bases not matched to a gene. The CDR3 sequence is 15 residues long. In germline, CDR1 is PRHDT, CDR2 FYEKMQ (reference sequence). CDR3 sequence reads: CASSSRQGAGNTIYF. The CDR3 nucleotides read TGTGCCAGCAGCAGCAGACAGGGGGCGGGAAACACCATATATTTT.

This chain links TRBV6-5 with TRBJ2-7; tentative D call: TRBD1 (5 bases). The CDR3 covers 13 residues. V shed 11 bases and J shed 2 bases, with 16 bases lying between them. Germline CDR1 reads MNHEY; CDR2 reads SVGAGI. The CDR3 nucleotides read TGTGCCTTCTCGACAGCTTTTACCTACGAGCAGTACTTC. This sequence encodes CAFSTAFTYEQYF.

This chain links TRBV18 with TRBJ2-7; tentative D call: TRBD1 (5 bases). The CDR3 sequence is 13 residues long. The V gene lost 3 bases and the J gene lost 0 bases, with 6 bases spanning the gap. Germline CDR1 reads KGHSH; CDR2 reads LQKENI. The chain's CDR3 is CASSPDSSYEQYV. The CDR3 bases are TGTGCCAGCTCACCCGACAGCTCCTACGAGCAGTACGTC.

On this clone itself: One end of the junction fails to match germline, which may point to a read error. This sequence joins TRBV4-1 and TRBJ1-4; D is perhaps TRBD1 (5 bases). The CDR3 has 16 amino acids. The germline V gene has CDR1 MGHRA and CDR2 YSYEKL. CDR3: CASTQGAISANEKLFF. CDR3 DNA sequence: TGCGCCAGCACCCAAGGGGCAATATCGGCTAATGAAAAACTGTTTTTT.

The genes are TRBV6-5 and TRBJ2-2; D may match TRBD1 or TRBD2 (5 bases each). CDR3 size: 15 residues. V gave up 6 bases and J gave up 4 bases, with 15 bases separating them. Germline loops: CDR1 MNHEY, CDR2 SVGAGI. CDR3 DNA: TGTGCCAGCAGATGGGGCAGCGGAGGCACCGGGGAGCTGTTTTTT. Protein: CASRWGSGGTGELFF.

The genes are TRBV3-1 (or the pseudogene TRBV3-2) and TRBJ1-2; no firm D call. Germline lookup yields CDR1 LGHDT and CDR2 YNNKEL (reference sequence). CDR3 length equals 13 residues. The germline V and J ends were trimmed by 3 bases and 2 bases, with 7 bases remaining between them. The CDR3 DNA reads as TGTGCCAGCAGCCACACAATGAACTATGGCTACACCTTC. It translates to CASSHTMNYGYTF.

The chain recombines TRBV6-5 with TRBJ2-2; the D gene is possibly TRBD2 (6 bases). Looked up from germline, CDR1 is MNHEY and CDR2 is SVGAGI. The CDR3 has 14 residues. V gave up 8 bases and J gave up 6 bases, with 16 bases separating them. CDR3 in amino acids: CASGDSQTAGELFF. The CDR3 DNA follows: TGTGCCAGCGGGGACTCCCAAACCGCCGGGGAGCTGTTTTTT.

The chain couples TRBV5-1 to TRBJ1-2; 7 bases line up with TRBD1. The CDR3 covers 20 residues. V trimming: 4 bases; J trimming: 0 bases; junction bases outside the gene matches: 21. CDR1 and CDR2 from the germline V gene are SGHRS and YFSETQ. CDR3 in amino acids: CASSGRRDRLKLLSNYGYTF. The DNA for the CDR3 is TGCGCCAGCAGCGGTAGAAGGGACAGATTAAAACTTCTATCTAACTATGGCTACACCTTC.

This rearrangement joins TRBV11-3 to TRBJ1-2; D possibly corresponds to TRBD1 (5 bases). Germline-derived CDR1 and CDR2 are SGHNT and YENEEA. The germline V and J ends were trimmed by 3 bases and 7 bases, with 15 bases remaining between them. The CDR3 sequence is 14 residues long. Here the CDR3 reads CASSFTARGGGYTF. CDR3 DNA: TGTGCCAGCAGCTTTACCGCGAGGGGAGGTGGCTACACCTTC.

This clone has only a few counts. This chain links TRBV27 with TRBJ1-1; unclear D gene. Germline loops: CDR1 MNHEY, CDR2 SMNVEV (reference sequence). Between the trimmed V and J ends, which lost 2 bases and 5 bases, there was a span of 15 bases. This CDR3 has 15 residues. The CDR3: CASSLNLGLGTEAFF. The CDR3 DNA follows: TGTGCCAGCAGTTTAAATCTGGGTTTGGGGACTGAAGCTTTCTTT.

V and J are TRBV27 and TRBJ2-7; 9 bases match TRBD1. Germline V gives CDR1 MNHEY, CDR2 SMNVEV (reference sequence). This CDR3 comprises 14 residues. Trimming removed 8 bases from V and 7 bases from J; junction bases left unmatched: 12. DNA of the CDR3: TGTGCCAGCCTAATTGGCACAGGGGGCGATGAGCAGTACGTC. Translated, it gives CASLIGTGGDEQYV.

The rearrangement uses TRBV19 and TRBJ2-1; D might be TRBD2 (7 bases). The CDR3 has 15 amino acids. Trimming pared 5 bases from V and 0 bases from J, leaving 11 bases between. Germline-derived CDR1 and CDR2 are LNHDA and SQIVND (reference sequence). The CDR3 spells CASSLRGGSYNEQFF. The CDR3 DNA reads as TGTGCCAGTAGTCTTAGGGGGGGCTCCTACAATGAGCAGTTCTTC.

Here the CDR3 DNA reads TGTGCCAGCATCCCCCTTGGGCGGAGCACCGGGGAGCTGTTTTTT. The encoded protein is CASIPLGRSTGELFF. The rearrangement uses TRBV2 and TRBJ2-2; D uncertain. CDR1 and CDR2 from the germline V gene are SNHLY and FYNNEI. The CDR3 totals 15 residues. V was clipped by 7 bases and J by 4 bases, with 16 bases between them.